This record covers a single TCR beta chain. This sample is part of a study of OX40 agonist ivuxolimab in advanced cancers. Germline CDR1 is MDHEN and CDR2 is SYDVKM. CDR3 length: 15 residues. With 6 bases clipped from V and 6 bases from J, the junction kept 9 bases outside the gene matches. Clones were sequenced by immunoSEQ multiplex PCR, and TCRdb holds only the in-frame ones, with some missing. Here the sample spans some 83,000 clones, 90% to 95% being singletons. This rearrangement joins TRBV28 to TRBJ2-1, with 9 bases lining up with TRBD2. Here the sequenced sample was CD4+ or CD8+ T cells sorted from blood, taken in a trial of the OX40 agonist ivuxolimab. The source is an adult with an advanced solid tumor such as melanoma, head and neck, liver or kidney cancer. CDR3 in DNA: TGTGCCAGCAGCGAAGCCGGGACTAGCCGCAATGAGCAGTTCTTC. Translated, it gives CASSEAGTSRNEQFF.